The source of this T cell receptor (beta chain) is a study of blood T cell repertoires in COVID-19. Sequencing was performed with immunoSEQ multiplex PCR; in TCRdb, only in-frame clones are kept and a portion is missing. The sample lists 150,000 to 200,000 clones; 89% were seen once. Participants were aged roughly 18 to 95 years, lived in some 23 US areas, and enrolled virtually. The CDR3 has 16 residues. Germline assignment: CDR1 SNHLY and CDR2 FYNNEI. Trimming cost V 5 bases and J 2 bases; bases outside gene matches: 9. Sequences were obtained from PBMCs or T cells enriched from blood (not recorded which). V usage is TRBV2 and J usage is TRBJ1-3; 7 bases map to TRBD1. The sequence came from a young woman who had recovered from COVID-19. In DNA form, the CDR3 reads TGTGCCAGCAGTTTCAGGGGGGTTCAGACTGGAAACACCATATATTTT. Its protein product is CASSFRGVQTGNTIYF.